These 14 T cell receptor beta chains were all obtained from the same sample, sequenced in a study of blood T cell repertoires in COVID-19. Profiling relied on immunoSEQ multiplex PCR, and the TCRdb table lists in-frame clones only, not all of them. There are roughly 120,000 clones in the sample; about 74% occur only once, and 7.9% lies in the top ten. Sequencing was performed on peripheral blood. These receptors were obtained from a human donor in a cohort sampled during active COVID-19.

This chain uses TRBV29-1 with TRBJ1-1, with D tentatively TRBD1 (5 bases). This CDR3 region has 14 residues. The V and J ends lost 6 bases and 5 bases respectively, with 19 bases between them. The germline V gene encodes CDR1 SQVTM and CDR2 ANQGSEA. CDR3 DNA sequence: TGCAGCGTGGAGGGAGGGGAGGAGGGAACTGAAGCTTTCTTT. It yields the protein CSVEGGEEGTEAFF.

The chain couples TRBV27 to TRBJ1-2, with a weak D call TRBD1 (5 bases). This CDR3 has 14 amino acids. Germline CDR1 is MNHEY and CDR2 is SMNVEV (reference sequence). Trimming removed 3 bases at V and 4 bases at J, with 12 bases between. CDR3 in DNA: TGTGCCAGCAGTTTGGACCCGACAGCCTATGGCTACACCTTC. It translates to CASSLDPTAYGYTF.

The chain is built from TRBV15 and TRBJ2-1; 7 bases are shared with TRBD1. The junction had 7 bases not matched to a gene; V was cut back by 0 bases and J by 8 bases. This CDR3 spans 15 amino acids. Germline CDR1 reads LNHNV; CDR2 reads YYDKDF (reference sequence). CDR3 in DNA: TGTGCCACCAGCAGAGATCCGACAGGGTATGATGAGCAGTTCTTC. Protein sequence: CATSRDPTGYDEQFF.

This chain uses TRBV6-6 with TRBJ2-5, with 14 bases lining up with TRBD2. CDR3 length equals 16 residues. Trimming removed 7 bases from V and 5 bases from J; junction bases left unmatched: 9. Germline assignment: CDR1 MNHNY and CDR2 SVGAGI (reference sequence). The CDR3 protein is CASIRLAGGPGETQYF. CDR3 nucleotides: TGTGCCAGCATCCGACTAGCGGGAGGGCCGGGGGAGACCCAGTACTTC.

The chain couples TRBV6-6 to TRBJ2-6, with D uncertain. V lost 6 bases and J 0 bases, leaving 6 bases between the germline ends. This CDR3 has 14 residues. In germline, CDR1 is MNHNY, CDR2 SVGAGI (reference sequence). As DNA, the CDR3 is TGTGCCAGCAGCCCTTCCTCTGGGGCCAACGTCCTGACTTTC. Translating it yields CASSPSSGANVLTF.

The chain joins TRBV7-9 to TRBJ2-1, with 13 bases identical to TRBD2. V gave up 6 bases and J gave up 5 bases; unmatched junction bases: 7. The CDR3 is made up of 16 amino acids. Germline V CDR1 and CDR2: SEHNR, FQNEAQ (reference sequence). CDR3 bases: TGTGCCAGCAGAGATGGACTAGCGGGAGCTGACAATGAGCAGTTCTTC. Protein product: CASRDGLAGADNEQFF.

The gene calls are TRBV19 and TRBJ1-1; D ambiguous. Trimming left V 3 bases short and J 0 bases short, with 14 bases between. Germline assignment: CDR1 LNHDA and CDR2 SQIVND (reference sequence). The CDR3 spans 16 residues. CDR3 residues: CASSMAVLSLNTEAFF. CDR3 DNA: TGTGCCAGTAGTATGGCAGTACTAAGCTTGAACACTGAAGCTTTCTTT.

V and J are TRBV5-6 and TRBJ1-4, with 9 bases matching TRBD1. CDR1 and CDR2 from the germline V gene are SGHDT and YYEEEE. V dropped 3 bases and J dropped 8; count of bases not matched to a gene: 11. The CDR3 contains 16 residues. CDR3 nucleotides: TGTGCCAGCAGCTCGTCTACAGGGGGCCTAGGGGAAAAACTGTTTTTT. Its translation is CASSSSTGGLGEKLFF.

In DNA, the CDR3 is TGCGCCAGCAGCCCAAGGGGGCGCGTCCTTAACACTGAAGCTTTCTTT. Residues: CASSPRGRVLNTEAFF. This sequence joins TRBV4-1 and TRBJ1-1, with 7 nucleotides matching TRBD1. Germline-derived CDR1 and CDR2 are MGHRA and YSYEKL. The CDR3 length is 16 residues. Trimming at V came to 4 bases and at J to 2 bases, leaving 10 bases not matched to a gene.

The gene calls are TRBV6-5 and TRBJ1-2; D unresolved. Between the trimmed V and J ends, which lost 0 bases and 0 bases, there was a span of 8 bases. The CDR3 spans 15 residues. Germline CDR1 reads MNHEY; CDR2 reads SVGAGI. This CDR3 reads CASSYSAGTNYGYTF. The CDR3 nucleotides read TGTGCCAGCAGTTACTCCGCAGGAACTAACTATGGCTACACCTTC.

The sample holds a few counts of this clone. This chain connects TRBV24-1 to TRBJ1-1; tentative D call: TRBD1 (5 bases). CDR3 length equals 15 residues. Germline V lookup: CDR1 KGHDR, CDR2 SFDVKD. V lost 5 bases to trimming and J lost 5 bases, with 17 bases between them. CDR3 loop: CATSVALQGRTEAFF. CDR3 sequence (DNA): TGTGCCACCAGTGTCGCCCTCCAGGGAAGAACTGAAGCTTTCTTT.

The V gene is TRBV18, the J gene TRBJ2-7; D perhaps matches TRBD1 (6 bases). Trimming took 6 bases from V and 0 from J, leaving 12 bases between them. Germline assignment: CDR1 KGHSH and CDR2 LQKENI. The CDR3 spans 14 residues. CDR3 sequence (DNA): TGTGCCAGCTCTCGAGGACAGCCCTCCTACGAGCAGTACTTC. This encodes CASSRGQPSYEQYF.

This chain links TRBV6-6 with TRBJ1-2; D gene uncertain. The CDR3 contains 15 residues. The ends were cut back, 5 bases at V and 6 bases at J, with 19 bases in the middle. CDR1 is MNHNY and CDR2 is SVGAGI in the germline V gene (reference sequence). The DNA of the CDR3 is TGTGCCAGCAGTAACCGATTAACAGCCGGCGATGGCTACACCTTC. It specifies CASSNRLTAGDGYTF.

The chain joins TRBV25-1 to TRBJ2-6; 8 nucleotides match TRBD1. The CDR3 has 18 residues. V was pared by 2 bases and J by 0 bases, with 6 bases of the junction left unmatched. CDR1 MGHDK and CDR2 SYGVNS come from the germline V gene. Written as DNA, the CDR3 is TGTGCCAGCAGTGAAAGGGGCAGGGGGCCCTCTGGGGCCAACGTCCTGACTTTC. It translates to CASSERGRGPSGANVLTF.